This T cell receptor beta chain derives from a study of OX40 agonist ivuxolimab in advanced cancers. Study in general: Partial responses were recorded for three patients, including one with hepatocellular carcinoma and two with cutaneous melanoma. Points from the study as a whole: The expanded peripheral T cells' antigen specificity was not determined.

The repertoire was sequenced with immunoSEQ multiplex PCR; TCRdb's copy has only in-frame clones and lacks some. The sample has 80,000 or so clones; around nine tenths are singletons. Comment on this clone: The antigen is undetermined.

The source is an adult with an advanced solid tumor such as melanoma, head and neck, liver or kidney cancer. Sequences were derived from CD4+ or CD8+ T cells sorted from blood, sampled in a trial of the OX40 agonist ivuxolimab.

In DNA form, the CDR3 reads TGTGCCAGCAGAGTAGGCTACTCTGGGGCCAACGTCCTGACTTTC. Its protein product is CASRVGYSGANVLTF. The rearrangement uses TRBV2 and TRBJ2-6; D is unclear. The germline V gene encodes CDR1 SNHLY and CDR2 FYNNEI. The CDR3 has 15 amino acids. Trimming cost V 6 bases and J 0 bases, with 9 bases left between them. Combining the CDR3 with reference TRBV2 and TRBJ2-6 gives the whole variable domain EPEVTQTPSHQVTQMGQEVILRCVPISNHLYFYWYRQILGQKVEFLVSFYNNEISEKSEIFDDQFSVERPDGSNFTLKIRSTKLEDSAMYFCASRVGYSGANVLTFGAGSRLTVL.